The 32 T cell receptor beta chains below all came from one sample that was sequenced in a study of immune evolution from preneoplasia to lung adenocarcinoma. Clones were sequenced by immunoSEQ multiplex PCR, and TCRdb holds only the in-frame ones, with some missing. The top ten clones hold just under 5% of a sample with around 14,000 clones, more than 80% of them seen once. Sequencing was carried out using FFPE minimally invasive lung adenocarcinoma tissue. These receptors were collected from a person aged 65 to 79 with lung adenocarcinoma.

The chain is built from TRBV18 and TRBJ2-5; no reliable D call. The CDR3 totals 13 residues. Germline V lookup: CDR1 KGHSH, CDR2 LQKENI. Trimming shortened V by 6 bases and J by 5 bases, and 13 bases separated the two germline ends. As DNA, the CDR3 is TGTGCCAGCTCTCTCGACCAAATGGAGACCCAGTACTTC. It encodes CASSLDQMETQYF.

The V call is TRBV4-1, the J call TRBJ1-4; perhaps TRBD1 as D (5 bases). CDR3 length equals 17 residues. V shed 4 bases and J shed 8 bases, with 23 bases lying between them. The germline V gene has CDR1 MGHRA and CDR2 YSYEKL. CDR3 region: CASSPGENQLRGEKLFF. The CDR3 DNA is TGCGCCAGCAGCCCCGGAGAAAATCAACTCCGGGGGGAAAAACTGTTTTTT.

The genes are TRBV7-6 and TRBJ2-7; maybe TRBD2 (5 bases). This CDR3 has 13 residues. V was shortened by 5 bases and J by 4 bases, with 12 bases between the two germline ends. Germline values: CDR1 SGHVS, CDR2 FNYEAQ. CDR3 coding DNA: TGTGCCAGCAGCCGGGGTGTGTCATACGAGCAGTACTTC. It yields the protein CASSRGVSYEQYF.

This clone was seen only a few times. The chain joins TRBV5-6 to TRBJ2-4, with unresolved D. The CDR3 is made up of 14 amino acids. CDR1 is SGHDT and CDR2 is YYEEEE in the germline V gene. V lost 0 bases, J lost 6 bases, and 10 bases lay in between. The CDR3 sequence: CASSLGQDPNIQYF. DNA for the CDR3: TGTGCCAGCAGCTTGGGGCAGGACCCAAACATTCAGTACTTC.

The genes are TRBV4-2 and TRBJ1-2; D gene unclear. CDR1 is LGHNA and CDR2 is YNFKEQ in the germline V gene. V lost 4 bases to trimming and J lost 4 bases, with 16 bases between them. The CDR3 contains 15 residues. This chain's CDR3 is CASSPANEGLYGYTF. CDR3 nucleotides: TGTGCCAGCAGCCCAGCAAATGAGGGCCTCTATGGCTACACCTTC.

This clone was picked up one time. The chain joins TRBV28 to TRBJ2-1; the D gene is possibly TRBD1 (5 bases). The CDR3 sequence is 16 residues long. Germline loops: CDR1 MDHEN, CDR2 SYDVKM. The V end was cut by 6 bases, the J end by 5 bases, with 20 bases between. In DNA, the CDR3 is TGTGCCAGCAGCCCAACAACGGCGACAGATCACAATGAGCAGTTCTTC. Residues: CASSPTTATDHNEQFF. The variable domain in full, with the rest retrieved from reference TRBV28 and TRBJ2-1, is DVKVTQSSRYLVKRTGEKVFLECVQDMDHENMFWYRQDPGLGLRLIYFSYDVKMKEKGDIPEGYSVSREKKERFSLILESASTNQTSMYLCASSPTTATDHNEQFFGPGTRLTVL.

The CDR3 nucleotides are TGTGCCAGCAGCCAATCAGGGATAACACCCCTCCACTTT. Translation: CASSQSGITPLHF. The J gene is TRBJ1-6, the V gene TRBV16, with no clear D. Germline V gene data show CDR1 as KGHSY and CDR2 as FQNENV. There are 13 residues in the CDR3. Trimming took 0 bases from V and 11 from J, leaving 8 bases between them.

The chain is built from TRBV29-1 and TRBJ2-7; TRBD2 aligns across 16 bases. CDR3 length equals 15 residues. CDR1 and CDR2 from the germline V gene are SQVTM and ANQGSEA. The V gene end was trimmed by 6 bases and the J gene end by 4 bases; junction bases not matched to a gene: 6. The CDR3 sequence: CSVVPGLAGGYEQYF. CDR3 nucleotide sequence: TGCAGCGTCGTCCCGGGACTAGCGGGGGGGTACGAGCAGTACTTC.

The gene calls are TRBV11-2 and TRBJ1-5, with D perhaps matching TRBD1 (5 bases). Germline CDR1 reads SGHAT; CDR2 reads FQNNGV. V shed 1 base and J shed 7 bases, with 11 bases lying between them. There are 14 residues in the CDR3. The CDR3, as DNA: TGTGCCAGCAGCTTAGGGGTCGGGGACCAGCCCCAGCATTTT. The encoded protein is CASSLGVGDQPQHF.

The chain recombines TRBV6-6 with TRBJ1-6; D possibly corresponds to TRBD1 (5 bases). V was pared by 8 bases and J by 5 bases, with 7 bases between. This CDR3 spans 12 amino acids. CDR1 MNHNY and CDR2 SVGAGI come from the germline V gene (reference sequence). CDR3 DNA: TGTGCCAGCTTGACAGATAATTCACCCCTCCACTTT. Translation gives CASLTDNSPLHF.

The chain joins TRBV6-6 to TRBJ2-3, with 8 bases lining up with TRBD1. The germline CDR1 and CDR2 sequences are MNHNY and SVGAGI (reference sequence). Unmatched junction bases numbered 4, after V lost 6 bases and J lost 2 bases. There are 14 residues in the CDR3. This chain's CDR3 is CASSRGQNTDTQYF. DNA for the CDR3: TGTGCCAGCAGCAGGGGGCAAAACACAGATACGCAGTATTTT.

The rearrangement joins TRBV7-2 to TRBJ1-5; possibly TRBD1 for D (5 bases). Trimming removed 8 bases from V and 4 bases from J, with 12 bases in between. CDR1 and CDR2 (germline): SGHTA, FQGNSA. This CDR3 comprises 13 residues. CDR3 bases: TGTGCCAGCGGGGCCGGGATAAATCAGCCCCAGCATTTT. This sequence encodes CASGAGINQPQHF.

Only one count was recorded for this clone. The rearrangement links TRBV5-4 to TRBJ2-3; D is uncertain. The germline CDR1 and CDR2 sequences are SGHNT and YYREEE (reference sequence). The length of the CDR3 is 13 residues. V gave up 5 bases and J gave up 0 bases, with 7 bases separating them. The CDR3 loop is CASRRTSTDTQYF. CDR3 DNA sequence: TGTGCCAGCAGGCGTACTAGCACAGATACGCAGTATTTT. The variable domain in full, with the rest retrieved from reference TRBV5-4 and TRBJ2-3, is ETGVTQSPTHLIKTRGQQVTLRCSSQSGHNTVSWYQQALGQGPQFIFQYYREEENGRGNFPPRFSGLQFPNYSSELNVNALELDDSALYLCASRRTSTDTQYFGPGTRLTVL.

Comment on this clone: Mismatch with germline at one junction end may stem from a read error. The J gene is TRBJ1-4, the V gene TRBV2; D is undetermined. Germline V gives CDR1 SNHLY, CDR2 FYNNEI. The CDR3 runs 14 residues. Here the CDR3 reads CASCETATNEKLFF. The CDR3 nucleotides read TGTGCCAGCTGTGAAACGGCAACTAATGAAAAACTGTTTTTT.

The chain recombines TRBV27 with TRBJ2-1; possible D gene TRBD2, 5 bases. V shed 6 bases and J shed 1 base, with 13 bases lying between them. CDR1 and CDR2 (germline): MNHEY, SMNVEV (reference sequence). The CDR3 is made up of 15 amino acids. The CDR3 coding sequence is TGTGCCAGCAGCCCATCCGGGATATCCTACAATGAGCAGTTCTTC. Translating gives CASSPSGISYNEQFF.

This clone occurred once. The junction departs from the called germline gene at one end, perhaps through a read error. J is TRBJ1-1 and V is TRBV9; D possibly corresponds to TRBD1 (6 bases). CDR3 length: 14 amino acids. Per germline, CDR1 SGDLS and CDR2 YYNGEE. The CDR3 loop reads CTSSAPQGGAEAFF. The CDR3 DNA reads as TGTACCAGCAGCGCCCCTCAAGGGGGGGCTGAAGCTTTCTTT.

The genes are TRBV11-3 and TRBJ2-1; possible D gene TRBD2, 5 bases. The CDR3 is 16 amino acids. The V gene's germline CDR1 is SGHNT and CDR2 YENEEA. Trimming shortened V by 9 bases and J by 3 bases, and 21 bases separated the two germline ends. The CDR3 here is CASRGGTVVGYNEQFF. The CDR3 nucleotides are TGTGCCAGTCGTGGAGGAACGGTTGTCGGCTACAATGAGCAGTTCTTC. The full variable domain, in which reference TRBV11-3 and TRBJ2-1 provide the parts outside the CDR3, is EAGVVQSPRYKIIEKKQPVAFWCNPISGHNTLYWYLQNLGQGPELLIRYENEEAVDDSQLPKDRFSAERLKGVDSTLKIQPAELGDSAVYLCASRGGTVVGYNEQFFGPGTRLTVL.

The chain links TRBV15 to TRBJ2-5, with TRBD2 matching 12 bases. The CDR3 has 16 amino acids. Per germline, CDR1 LNHNV and CDR2 YYDKDF (reference sequence). V lost 5 bases to trimming and J lost 2 bases; unmatched junction nucleotides: 6. The CDR3 region is CATSPGLAGMQETQYF. CDR3 bases: TGTGCCACCAGCCCTGGACTAGCGGGGATGCAAGAGACCCAGTACTTC.

The V gene is TRBV7-9, the J gene TRBJ1-4; weak D call: TRBD1 (5 bases). V was shortened by 5 bases and J by 5 bases, with 15 bases between the two germline ends. The CDR3 contains 15 residues. Per the germline V gene, CDR1 is SEHNR and CDR2 is FQNEAQ (reference sequence). The CDR3 nucleotides read TGTGCCAGCAGCCCCCTCGGGGCAGGCAATGAAAAACTGTTTTTT. It yields the protein CASSPLGAGNEKLFF.

This chain connects TRBV15 to TRBJ2-4, with TRBD1 matching over 9 bases. Germline V gene data show CDR1 as LNHNV and CDR2 as YYDKDF (reference sequence). The junction had 4 bases not matched to a gene; V was cut back by 0 bases and J by 7 bases. This CDR3 is 15 amino acids long. Here the CDR3 reads CATSREQGAQNIQYF. CDR3 bases: TGTGCCACCAGCAGAGAACAGGGGGCGCAGAACATTCAGTACTTC.

V gene TRBV4-1 combines with J gene TRBJ1-6, with a possible D match to TRBD1 (6 bases). V was clipped by 6 bases and J by 7 bases, with 10 bases between them. The CDR3 is 13 amino acids. CDR1 is MGHRA and CDR2 is YSYEKL in the germline V gene. CDR3 DNA sequence: TGCGCCAGCAGTCCGGACAGAAATTCACCCCTCCACTTT. Protein sequence: CASSPDRNSPLHF.

V and J are TRBV11-3 and TRBJ1-1; possibly TRBD1 for D (5 bases). Per germline, CDR1 SGHNT and CDR2 YENEEA. The V gene lost 1 base and the J gene lost 7 bases, with 10 bases spanning the gap. There are 13 residues in the CDR3. For the CDR3, the DNA is TGTGCCAGCAGCTTAGGGACGGGGGATGAAGCTTTCTTT. Amino acid sequence: CASSLGTGDEAFF.

This clone came up a few times. The chain links TRBV2 to TRBJ2-7; maybe TRBD1 (6 bases). Trimming took off 0 bases at V and 0 bases at J, with 9 bases between the two ends. The CDR3 runs to 15 residues. Germline V lookup: CDR1 SNHLY, CDR2 FYNNEI. CDR3: CASSEAQGTSYEQYF. The CDR3 nucleotides are TGTGCCAGCAGTGAAGCGCAGGGGACCTCCTACGAGCAGTACTTC.

The chain recombines TRBV7-2 with TRBJ2-5; 15 bases fit TRBD2. Germline-derived CDR1 and CDR2 are SGHTA and FQGNSA. Unmatched junction bases numbered 8, after V lost 1 base and J lost 5 bases. The CDR3 loop spans 18 amino acids. The CDR3 loop is CASSLVRTSGRAGETQYF. CDR3 coding DNA: TGTGCCAGCAGCTTAGTCCGGACTAGCGGGAGGGCCGGGGAGACCCAGTACTTC.

This rearrangement joins TRBV10-3 to TRBJ1-4, with a tentative D call TRBD1 (5 bases). Germline CDR1 reads ENHRY; CDR2 reads SYGVKD. The CDR3 has 13 residues. Trimming cost V 4 bases and J 7 bases, with 10 bases left between them. CDR3 nucleotide sequence: TGTGCCATCAGTGGGGGGGTGCGTGAAAAACTGTTTTTT. Protein: CAISGGVREKLFF.

This clone was picked up one time. This sequence joins TRBV29-1 and TRBJ1-2, with D perhaps TRBD1 (5 bases). Germline V CDR1 and CDR2: SQVTM, ANQGSEA. The CDR3 runs to 11 residues. The V gene lost 4 bases and the J gene lost 6 bases, with 9 bases spanning the gap. The CDR3 DNA reads as TGCAGCGTTGGTCGAGGGGATGGCTACACCTTC. It translates to CSVGRGDGYTF.

The chain employs TRBV28 and TRBJ1-1, with D perhaps matching TRBD1 (6 bases). CDR1 is MDHEN, CDR2 SYDVKM, per germline. This CDR3 contains 14 residues. The ends were cut back, 7 bases at V and 4 bases at J, with 16 bases in the middle. CDR3 in amino acids: CASTAPTRGTEAFF. Written as DNA, the CDR3 is TGTGCCAGCACCGCTCCGACCAGGGGCACTGAAGCTTTCTTT. The variable domain in full, with the rest retrieved from reference TRBV28 and TRBJ1-1, is DVKVTQSSRYLVKRTGEKVFLECVQDMDHENMFWYRQDPGLGLRLIYFSYDVKMKEKGDIPEGYSVSREKKERFSLILESASTNQTSMYLCASTAPTRGTEAFFGQGTRLTVV.

The chain employs TRBV5-1 and TRBJ1-4, with TRBD1 as a possible D gene (6 bases). V was pared by 8 bases and J by 1 base, with 9 bases between. Germline V gene lookup returns CDR1 SGHRS and CDR2 YFSETQ. This CDR3 comprises 13 residues. The CDR3 spells CASRTVTNEKLFF. The DNA for the CDR3 is TGCGCCAGTCGGACAGTAACTAATGAAAAACTGTTTTTT.

J is TRBJ1-1 and V is TRBV7-2; TRBD1 might be the D (5 bases). Trimming shortened V by 2 bases and J by 8 bases, and 6 bases separated the two germline ends. Germline CDR1 reads SGHTA; CDR2 reads FQGNSA. The CDR3 length is 11 residues. CDR3 coding DNA: TGTGCCAGCAGCTTAAACAGGGAAGCTTTCTTT. Protein sequence: CASSLNREAFF.

The V call is TRBV19, the J call TRBJ1-5; unclear D gene. This CDR3 has 14 amino acids. The germline V gene has CDR1 LNHDA and CDR2 SQIVND (reference sequence). Trimming took off 10 bases at V and 6 bases at J, with 19 bases between the two ends. The CDR3 loop reads CATRFSGVGQPQHF. Here the CDR3 DNA reads TGTGCCACCAGATTTTCTGGGGTGGGTCAGCCCCAGCATTTT.

This chain joins TRBV25-1 and TRBJ1-2, with unresolved D. The V gene lost 4 bases and the J gene lost 2 bases, with 8 bases spanning the gap. The germline V gene has CDR1 MGHDK and CDR2 SYGVNS. The CDR3 is made up of 13 amino acids. CDR3 nucleotides: TGTGCCAGCAGTGGAAGGGAGAACTATGGCTACACCTTC. Translating gives CASSGRENYGYTF.

The V call is TRBV6-1, the J call TRBJ2-3; D uncertain. Germline V gene sequence: CDR1 MNHNS, CDR2 SASEGT. The CDR3 runs 13 residues. The V end was cut by 2 bases, the J end by 7 bases, with 10 bases between. Here the CDR3 reads CASSERTPNTQYF. The CDR3 coding sequence is TGTGCCAGCAGTGAAAGGACCCCCAATACGCAGTATTTT.